This T cell receptor (beta chain) came from a study of human T cells and chemical hapten exposure. The CDR3 is made up of 17 amino acids. Trimming pared 3 bases from V and 1 base from J, leaving 17 bases between. The time point denotes: pre-sensitization, week 0. Regarding treatment: therapeutic diphenylcyclopropenone sensitization with weekly scalp DPC. One entry per CDR3 protein results from TCRdb running MiXCR on the RACE reads. The table includes approximately 370,000 distinct CDR3 sequences, 5.5% detected once. The V call is TRBV12-3 or TRBV12-4, the J call TRBJ2-3; D uncertain. The sample was whole blood, taken in connection with sensitization to the hapten diphenylcyclopropenone (DPC). This TCR was recovered from a woman under 30 with alopecia areata. Some clones in this sample may be carry-over from other donors' samples. The CDR3 nucleotides read TGTGCCAGCAGTTTGGCGACGGGCATTGCTGGCACAGATACGCAGTATTTT. Protein sequence: CASSLATGIAGTDTQYF.